This is a list of T cell receptor beta chains from one sample in a study of T cell repertoires in cytomegalovirus infection. TCRdb reprocessed the reads with MiXCR, giving one entry per CDR3 protein. The table has some 940,000 distinct CDR3 sequences, 31% seen once. These receptors have no identified antigens. The sequenced sample was cultured CD8+ T cells from PBMCs, obtained from culture after CMV antigen stimulation. The receptors shown here come from a human donor in good health (CMV status not recorded). Some clones in this sample may be carry-over from other donors' samples. The CDR3 runs from the conserved cysteine through the conserved F or W. The D gene is left open where the match is weak. Clone size, where shown, is once, few, many, or a class for clones that have expanded.

15 | few | TRBJ2-7 | . | TRBV29-1 | CSVEWSEQAWPEQYF | TGCAGCGTTGAATGGAGTGAGCAGGCATGGCCCGAGCAGTACTTC
14 | few | TRBJ2-7 | . | TRBV6-1 | CASSEDLNPYEQYF | TGTGCCAGCAGTGAAGACTTGAATCCCTACGAGCAGTACTTC
11 | . | TRBJ2-7 | . | TRBV19 | CASSWGREQYF | TGTGCCAGTAGCTGGGGCAGGGAGCAGTACTTC
14 | few | TRBJ1-6 | . | TRBV27 | CASSLAGPDSPLHF | TGTGCCAGCAGTTTAGCAGGGCCTGATTCACCCCTCCACTTT
15 | . | TRBJ1-2 | . | TRBV9 | CASSPKQGSVEGYTF | TGTGCCAGCTCACCAAAGCAAGGGAGCGTCGAGGGCTACACCTTC
14 | . | TRBJ1-2 | . | TRBV20-1 | CSASHTGVGYGYTF | TGCAGTGCTAGCCACACGGGGGTTGGGTATGGCTACACCTTC
16 | . | TRBJ2-2 | TRBD1 | TRBV19 | CASSIEPGGITGELFF | TGTGCCAGTAGTATAGAGCCAGGGGGCATCACCGGGGAGCTGTTTTTT
14 | . | TRBJ1-5 | . | TRBV6-5 | CASSTTAVNQPQHF | TGTGCCAGCAGTACGACAGCGGTCAATCAGCCCCAGCATTTT
18 | . | TRBJ2-2 | TRBD2 | TRBV6-1 | CASTLVLGLAGDDGELFF | TGTGCCAGCACTCTAGTACTGGGGCTAGCGGGGGATGACGGGGAGCTGTTTTTT
14 | . | TRBJ2-2 | . | TRBV20-1 | CSARDWGNTGELFF | TGCAGTGCTAGAGATTGGGGGAACACCGGGGAGCTGTTTTTT
14 | . | TRBJ2-5 | TRBD1 | TRBV15 | CATSVLTGEETQYF | TGTGCCACCAGCGTCCTTACAGGGGAAGAGACCCAGTACTTC
13 | . | TRBJ2-2 | . | TRBV10-3 | CAILGGSTGELFF | TGTGCCATCTTGGGGGGCAGCACCGGGGAGCTGTTTTTT
14 | . | TRBJ2-5 | . | TRBV10-2 | CASSVGTVQETQYF | TGCGCCAGCAGTGTGGGAACAGTCCAAGAGACCCAGTACTTC
15 | . | TRBJ1-5 | . | TRBV27 | CASSWGAMGNQPQHF | TGTGCCAGCAGTTGGGGGGCGATGGGCAATCAGCCCCAGCATTTT
15 | . | TRBJ2-3 | . | TRBV19 | CASSPYGGSTDTQYF | TGTGCCAGTAGTCCCTATGGGGGTAGCACAGATACGCAGTATTTT
14 | . | TRBJ1-3 | . | TRBV6-6 | CAGSSPLLGNTIYF | TGTGCCGGCAGTTCCCCCTTGCTTGGAAACACCATATATTTT
14 | few | TRBJ2-1 | . | TRBV7-6 | CASSLGRGDNEQFF | TGTGCCAGCAGCTTAGGTAGGGGGGACAATGAGCAGTTCTTC
14 | . | TRBJ2-3 | TRBD1 | TRBV19 | CVSSIDHRGDTQYF | TGTGTCAGTAGTATTGATCACAGGGGAGATACGCAGTATTTT
16 | many | TRBJ2-3 | TRBD2 | TRBV7-2 | CASSLASGGGTDTQYF | TGTGCCAGCAGCTTAGCTAGCGGGGGTGGCACAGATACGCAGTATTTT
13 | few | TRBJ1-4 | . | TRBV28 | CASRGGFNEKLFF | TGTGCCAGCCGAGGGGGGTTTAATGAAAAACTGTTTTTT
15 | few | TRBJ2-3 | TRBD1 | TRBV7-9 | CASSARDRGASTQYF | TGTGCCAGCAGCGCCCGGGACAGGGGTGCGAGTACGCAGTATTTT
16 | few | TRBJ2-1 | . | TRBV18 | CASSPLTSLAYNEQFF | TGTGCCAGCTCACCCCTTACTAGCTTGGCCTACAATGAGCAGTTCTTC
15 | few | TRBJ2-1 | TRBD2 | TRBV12-3/TRBV12-4 | CASSGLADSYNEQFF | TGTGCCAGCAGTGGACTAGCGGACTCCTACAATGAGCAGTTCTTC
15 | . | TRBJ2-6 | . | TRBV19 | CASSIWASGANVLTF | TGTGCCAGTAGTATATGGGCCTCTGGGGCCAACGTCCTGACTTTC
17 | few | TRBJ1-5 | TRBD1 | TRBV6-6 | CASSSPLLGQVNQPQHF | TGTGCCAGCAGTTCCCCCCTATTGGGACAGGTAAATCAGCCCCAGCATTTT
16 | few | TRBJ2-3 | TRBD2 | TRBV7-6 | CASSLAGRGEADTQYF | TGTGCCAGCAGCTTGGCCGGGCGGGGGGAGGCAGATACGCAGTATTTT
14 | . | TRBJ1-2 | . | TRBV6-4 | CASSRGHGADGYTF | TGTGCCAGCAGCCGGGGTCACGGGGCCGATGGCTACACCTTC
16 | few | TRBJ2-1 | TRBD2 | TRBV4-1 | CASSQASGSSYNEQFF | TGCGCCAGCAGCCAAGCCAGCGGGAGCTCCTACAATGAGCAGTTCTTC
16 | . | TRBJ1-4 | . | TRBV7-4 | CASSLVRQTTNEKLFF | TGTGCCAGCAGCTTAGTTCGCCAAACAACTAATGAAAAACTGTTTTTT
16 | . | TRBJ1-5 | . | TRBV28 | CASSTTGSTSNQPQHF | TGTGCCAGCAGTACTACCGGGTCCACTAGCAATCAGCCCCAGCATTTT
13 | many | TRBJ2-3 | . | TRBV11-3 | CASSLASGDTQYF | TGTGCCAGCAGCTTAGCCTCGGGAGATACGCAGTATTTT
16 | few | TRBJ2-1 | TRBD2 | TRBV3-1 | CASSQGIAGGANEQFF | TGTGCCAGCAGCCAAGGAATAGCCGGGGGGGCGAATGAGCAGTTCTTC
15 | few | TRBJ1-2 | . | TRBV6-2/TRBV6-3 | CASSYSGGSDYGYTF | TGTGCCAGCAGTTACTCAGGAGGGTCGGACTATGGCTACACCTTC
15 | . | TRBJ2-3 | . | TRBV7-6 | CASSLGGAPTDTQYF | TGTGCCAGCAGCTTAGGTGGGGCCCCCACAGATACGCAGTATTTT
15 | many | TRBJ1-4 | . | TRBV7-9 | CASSKVAGLNEKLFF | TGTGCCAGCAGCAAGGTGGCAGGGCTTAATGAAAAACTGTTTTTT
15 | few | TRBJ1-4 | . | TRBV10-3 | CAISPSGATNEKLFF | TGTGCCATCAGCCCTTCAGGGGCAACTAATGAAAAACTGTTTTTT
16 | few | TRBJ2-7 | . | TRBV7-9 | CASRPNMGHRRYEQYF | TGTGCCAGCAGACCAAATATGGGACACAGGAGGTACGAGCAGTACTTC
12 | . | TRBJ1-2 | . | TRBV25-1 | CASYKVYYGYTF | TGTGCCAGCTACAAAGTTTACTATGGCTACACCTTC
15 | . | TRBJ1-5 | TRBD1 | TRBV15 | CATSRNRGSNQPQHF | TGTGCCACCAGCAGAAACAGGGGTAGCAATCAGCCCCAGCATTTT
17 | many | TRBJ2-7 | . | TRBV25-1 | CASSGRADSRKSYEQYF | TGTGCCAGCAGTGGCAGGGCCGACAGCCGAAAATCCTACGAGCAGTACTTC
12 | few | TRBJ2-2 | . | TRBV12-3/TRBV12-4 | CATSLGSPELFF | TGTGCCACCTCCCTCGGGTCTCCGGAGCTGTTTTTT
12 | . | TRBJ2-1 | . | TRBV12-3/TRBV12-4 | CASRLRIDEQFF | TGTGCCAGCAGACTACGAATTGATGAGCAGTTCTTC
15 | . | TRBJ1-1 | . | TRBV7-6 | CASSLAEIRDKKAFF | TGTGCCAGCAGCTTAGCAGAAATACGGGATAAGAAAGCTTTCTTT
13 | . | TRBJ2-7 | TRBD2 | TRBV27 | CASSRGGSYEQYF | TGTGCCAGCAGTCGCGGGGGGTCCTACGAGCAGTACTTC
12 | many | TRBJ2-1 | . | TRBV7-2 | CASSSFWTEQFF | TGTGCCAGCAGCTCTTTTTGGACAGAGCAGTTCTTC
12 | . | TRBJ2-4 | . | TRBV2 | CASRGTYYWQYF | TGTGCCAGCAGGGGGACGTACTACTGGCAATACTTC
16 | few | TRBJ1-1 | TRBD1 | TRBV6-5 | CASSYSSQGPYTEAFF | TGTGCCAGCAGTTACTCATCACAGGGGCCCTACACTGAAGCTTTCTTT
16 | few | TRBJ2-3 | . | TRBV12-3/TRBV12-4 | CASSLVKHNPTDTQYF | TGTGCCAGCAGTTTGGTGAAACACAACCCCACAGATACGCAGTATTTT
18 | . | TRBJ2-3 | TRBD2 | TRBV24-1 | CATSDSATSGGLTDTQYF | TGTGCCACCAGTGATTCCGCTACTAGCGGGGGGCTCACAGATACGCAGTATTTT
16 | few | TRBJ2-7 | TRBD2 | TRBV7-9 | CASSSSGGEDSYEQYF | TGTGCCAGCAGCTCTAGCGGGGGGGAGGACAGCTACGAGCAGTACTTC
16 | . | TRBJ1-2 | . | TRBV4-1 | CASSHPSAGRNYGYTF | TGCGCCAGCAGCCATCCCTCCGCGGGACGGAACTATGGCTACACCTTC
14 | many | TRBJ2-5 | . | TRBV7-2 | CASSLGYRSETQYF | TGTGCCAGCAGCTTAGGGTACAGATCAGAGACCCAGTACTTC